The 24 T cell receptor beta chains below were found in one sample sequenced in a study of T cells in Graves' hyperthyroidism and ophthalmopathy. TCR beta CDR3 regions were amplified from RNA transcripts. The HTBI primer set was used in a first-round RT-PCR of the TCR CDR3. One entry per CDR3 protein, called by TCRdb with MiXCR from the multiplex PCR reads. The top ten clones hold 3% to 4% of a sample with under 70,000 distinct CDR3 sequences, about 57% of them seen once. The sequenced sample consisted of blood. These receptors were obtained from a woman in her fifties or sixties with Graves' ophthalmopathy.

This sequence joins TRBV2 and TRBJ1-5; possible D gene TRBD1, 5 bases. Germline V gives CDR1 SNHLY, CDR2 FYNNEI. This CDR3 spans 12 amino acids. Trimming shortened V by 4 bases and J by 9 bases, and 10 bases separated the two germline ends. For the CDR3, the DNA is TGTGCCAGCAGTGTAGGGGATGGGCCCCAGCATTTT. Protein sequence: CASSVGDGPQHF.

This clonotype was picked up many times. The chain links TRBV3-1 to TRBJ1-2; D ambiguous. This CDR3 is built from 11 residues. Germline CDR1 and CDR2: LGHDT and YNNKEL (reference sequence). Trimming left V 11 bases short and J 1 base short, with 8 bases between. The CDR3 region is CAVQFNYGYTF. In nucleotides, the CDR3 is TGTGCCGTACAGTTTAACTATGGCTACACCTTC.

V and J are TRBV7-2 and TRBJ2-6; TRBD1 is a possible D gene (6 bases). The CDR3 is 19 residues long. Trimming pared 5 bases from V and 18 bases from J, leaving 38 bases between. Germline V lookup: CDR1 SGHTA, CDR2 FQGNSA. Here the CDR3 reads CASSPRTFRGSSGANAPTF. The DNA for the CDR3 is TGTGCCAGCAGCCCTCGGACGTTCAGGGGCTCCTCTGGGGCCAACGCCCCGACTTTC.

This clonotype was seen ten or more times. The V call is TRBV12-5, the J call TRBJ1-2, with D possibly being TRBD1 (6 bases). This CDR3 is 13 amino acids long. V gave up 4 bases and J gave up 4 bases, with 10 bases separating them. Germline CDR1 LGHNT, CDR2 FRNRAP. The CDR3 DNA is TGTGCTAGTGGTTCCACAGGGAGCTATGGCTACACCTTC. It codes for CASGSTGSYGYTF.

The CDR3 DNA reads as TGCGCCAGCAGTGATTTGCCTAGCGGGGGGGCGGTTGAGCAGTTCTTC. This gives the protein CASSDLPSGGAVEQFF. This chain connects TRBV10-1 to TRBJ2-1, with 12 bases matching TRBD2. Germline V gene sequence: CDR1 WNHNN, CDR2 SYGVQD (reference sequence). The CDR3 runs 16 residues. After removal of 3 bases from V and 9 bases from J, the junction contained 9 bases not matched to a gene.

The table lists this clonotype with many counts. The V gene is TRBV6-5, the J gene TRBJ1-2; D is unclear. Looked up from germline, CDR1 is MNHEY and CDR2 is SVGAGI. This CDR3 contains 13 residues. V was trimmed by 9 bases and J by 8 bases, leaving 19 bases between them. The CDR3 nucleotides are TGTGCCAGTCGGGAGGCGGGAATAGGCGGCTACACCTTC. This codes for CASREAGIGGYTF.

This clonotype was recorded at least ten times. The chain is built from TRBV2 and TRBJ1-6, with TRBD1 as a possible D gene (6 bases). V was shortened by 4 bases and J by 7 bases, with 11 bases between the two germline ends. Germline assignment: CDR1 SNHLY and CDR2 FYNNEI. There are 14 residues in the CDR3. The CDR3 nucleotides are TGTGCCAGCAGTGCGAACAGGGCGAATTCACCCCTCCACTTT. Amino acids: CASSANRANSPLHF.

There are a few counts of this clonotype. The CDR3 nucleotides read TGTGCCAGCAAGAGAGAGACTGGGGGGGGAGATACGCAGTATTTT. Translated, it gives CASKRETGGGDTQYF. This rearrangement joins TRBV27 to TRBJ2-3; 7 nucleotides line up with TRBD2. Losses at the gene ends were 7 bases for V and 5 bases for J; bases not matched to a gene: 12. The CDR3 is 15 residues long. In germline, CDR1 is MNHEY, CDR2 SMNVEV (reference sequence).

Comments on this clonotype: The conserved phenylalanine or tryptophan normally closing the CDR3 is absent here, so this likely arose from a read error. The DNA is omitted, as the CDR3 cannot be located on it reliably, and the CDR3 follows TCRdb's listing. The chain joins TRBV20-1 to TRBJ1-6; the listed D gene, TRBD1, was not tested against the DNA. The CDR3 comprises 8 residues, both ends counted. The germline V gene encodes CDR1 DFQATT and CDR2 SNEGSKA (reference sequence). Here the CDR3 reads CSATAPDS.

V usage is TRBV5-6 and J usage is TRBJ2-5, with D perhaps being TRBD1 or TRBD2 (5 bases each). Germline-derived CDR1 and CDR2 are SGHDT and YYEEEE. This CDR3 has 16 residues. Trimming shortened V by 0 bases and J by 1 base, and 13 bases separated the two germline ends. The CDR3 reads CASSLVLAGCQETQYF. For the CDR3, the DNA is TGTGCCAGCAGCTTGGTTCTAGCAGGGTGCCAAGAGACCCAGTACTTC.

The chain uses TRBV2 and TRBJ2-1; TRBD2 agrees at 9 bases. The CDR3 is 15 amino acids. The V segment lost 6 bases and the J segment 3 bases; nucleotides outside the gene matches: 6. Germline V gives CDR1 SNHLY, CDR2 FYNNEI. The CDR3 DNA sequence: TGTGCCAGCAGATCCGGGACTAGCCTCTACAATGAGCAGTTCTTC. Translation: CASRSGTSLYNEQFF.

This clonotype was seen once. V usage is TRBV19 and J usage is TRBJ2-7; no reliable D call. Trimming pared 7 bases from V and 2 bases from J, leaving 15 bases between. The germline V gene encodes CDR1 LNHDA and CDR2 SQIVND (reference sequence). This CDR3 region has 14 residues. CDR3 nucleotides: TGTGCCAGTATGGCTGGTCCGAATACCTACGAGCAGTACTTC. It encodes CASMAGPNTYEQYF.

By its share, this clonotype is medium-sized. V and J are TRBV29-1 and TRBJ1-2, with D possibly TRBD1 on 6 matching bases. V lost 7 bases and J 2 bases, leaving 11 bases between the germline ends. This CDR3 spans 12 amino acids. CDR1 and CDR2 from the germline V gene are SQVTM and ANQGSEA. For the CDR3, the DNA is TGCAGCGGAAAAGACAGGAACTATGGCTACACCTTC. It specifies CSGKDRNYGYTF. Complete variable domain (other parts from reference TRBV29-1 and TRBJ1-2): SAVISQKPSRDICQRGTSLTIQCQVDSQVTMMFWYRQQPGQSLTLIATANQGSEATYESGFVIDKFPISRPNLTFSTLTVSNMSPEDSSIYLCSGKDRNYGYTFGSGTRLTVV.

With regard to this clonotype: The CDR3 does not end in the conserved phenylalanine or tryptophan, so this is likely a read error. V usage is TRBV9 and J usage is TRBJ1-1, with 7 bases lining up with TRBD1. This CDR3 is built from 16 residues. J lost 1 base, V lost 3 bases, and 9 bases had no gene match. The germline V gene encodes CDR1 SGDLS and CDR2 YYNGEE. The CDR3 DNA sequence: TGTGCCAGCAGCGCGGGGGACAGCATACCGAACACTGAAGCTTTCTGT. Translation gives CASSAGDSIPNTEAFC.

This clonotype was recorded once. V and J are TRBV20-1 and TRBJ2-1; 12 nucleotides agree with TRBD2. This CDR3 spans 15 amino acids. Germline V gene sequence: CDR1 DFQATT, CDR2 SNEGSKA (reference sequence). V lost 6 bases to trimming and J lost 2 bases; unmatched junction nucleotides: 5. CDR3 sequence: CSAASGRGTYNEQFF. In nucleotides, the CDR3 is TGCAGTGCAGCTAGCGGGAGGGGGACCTACAATGAGCAGTTCTTC.

This clonotype has at least ten counts. A junction end diverges from the germline sequence, so it may reflect a read error. The V gene is TRBV6-5, the J gene TRBJ2-7; tentative D call: TRBD2 (5 bases). This CDR3 has 13 amino acids. Germline CDR1 and CDR2: MNHEY and SVGAGI. The CDR3 nucleotides read TGTGCCTGCAGTTACCGGGGCTCCTACGAGCAGTACTTC. It yields the protein CACSYRGSYEQYF.

This clonotype was seen at least ten times. The V call is TRBV5-1, the J call TRBJ2-1; 8 nucleotides match TRBD2. This CDR3 is built from 14 residues. V shed 1 base and J 7 bases; nucleotides not matched to a gene: 4. From germline, CDR1 is SGHRS and CDR2 YFSETQ. For the CDR3, the DNA is TGCGCCAGCAGCTTGACCGCGGGGGGTAATGAGCAGTTCTTC. This encodes CASSLTAGGNEQFF. The entire variable domain, with the rest obtained from reference TRBV5-1 and TRBJ2-1, is as follows: KAGVTQTPRYLIKTRGQQVTLSCSPISGHRSVSWYQQTPGQGLQFLFEYFSETQRNKGNFPGRFSGRQFSNSRSEMNVSTLELGDSALYLCASSLTAGGNEQFFGPGTRLTVL.

This clonotype came up once. Here the CDR3 reads CASSVTGETQYF. The CDR3 bases are TGTGCCAGCAGCGTAACGGGAGAGACCCAGTACTTC. J is TRBJ2-5 and V is TRBV7-9; D remains unclear. V lost 5 bases and J 4 bases, leaving 8 bases between the germline ends. The CDR3 totals 12 residues. Germline loops: CDR1 SEHNR, CDR2 FQNEAQ (reference sequence).

This clonotype was detected ten times or more. The rearrangement uses TRBV7-2 and TRBJ2-5; D call uncertain. Trimming took 3 bases from V and 9 from J, leaving 8 bases between them. CDR3 length: 11 residues. Germline CDR1 and CDR2: SGHTA and FQGNSA. The CDR3 DNA reads as TGTGCCAGCAGCTTGAACCGGGCCCAGTACTTC. As protein: CASSLNRAQYF.

In this sample, this clonotype turned up many times. The rearrangement uses TRBV5-6 and TRBJ2-7, with 11 positions matching TRBD1. Germline V gives CDR1 SGHDT, CDR2 YYEEEE. J was trimmed by 6 bases and V by 2 bases; bases with no gene match: 7. There are 15 residues in the CDR3. The CDR3 sequence: CASSFTGTGGTEQYF. In DNA form, the CDR3 reads TGTGCCAGCAGCTTCACCGGGACAGGGGGTACCGAGCAGTACTTC.

On this clonotype itself: The junction does not match germline at one end; this may be a read error. The chain recombines TRBV20-1 with TRBJ2-5, with D perhaps matching TRBD1 (6 bases). CDR1 and CDR2 (germline): DFQATT, SNEGSKA (reference sequence). The CDR3 extends over 16 amino acids. CDR3 in amino acids: CSARDSHLGQQEVQYF. DNA for the CDR3: TGTAGTGCTAGAGATTCCCACCTTGGACAGCAAGAGGTCCAGTACTTC.

In this sample, this clonotype turned up many times. The V and J genes are TRBV5-6 and TRBJ2-4; D call uncertain. The CDR3 has 13 amino acids. Trimming shortened V by 0 bases and J by 1 base, and 2 bases separated the two germline ends. Germline V gene data show CDR1 as SGHDT and CDR2 as YYEEEE. CDR3 coding DNA: TGTGCCAGCAGCTTGGTGGCCAAAAACATTCAGTACTTC. It is translated as CASSLVAKNIQYF.

Details on this clonotype: The CDR3 does not close with the conserved phenylalanine or tryptophan, likely indicating a read error. DNA of the CDR3: TGTGCCAGCAGCTTAGGGTCCTACGAGCAGTACCTC. Translation: CASSLGSYEQYL. This chain links TRBV7-2 with TRBJ2-7; D gene ambiguous. The CDR3 is made up of 12 amino acids. CDR1 is SGHTA and CDR2 is FQGNSA in the germline V gene. The V end lost 1 base, the J end lost 1 base, and 2 bases lay between the germline ends.

Ten or more counts support this clonotype. The chain recombines TRBV6-1 with TRBJ1-4; the match to TRBD1 covers 9 bases. Germline values: CDR1 MNHNS, CDR2 SASEGT. CDR3 length equals 14 residues. The trim removed 4 bases at V and 5 bases at J, leaving 2 bases unmatched. CDR3 amino acids: CASSVGTGNEKLFF. In nucleotides, the CDR3 is TGTGCCAGCAGTGTTGGGACAGGGAATGAAAAACTGTTTTTT.